This note documents a single TCR beta chain sequence. Its recognized antigen is unknown. It has no much larger one-base neighbor in the sample; base qualities were not kept. V trim: 4 bases; J trim: 5 bases; unmatched bases: 7. In the germline V gene, CDR1 corresponds to SGHRS and CDR2 to YFSETQ. The CDR3 measures 14 amino acids from cysteine to phenylalanine. CDR3 DNA is the only sequence kept; it has 42 bases, read in frame from the first base. The data are from a study of control samples from healthy donors and cancer patients (dated by TCRdb to about 2020). The method behind the library was the immunoSEQ multiplex PCR assay. In TCRdb, the immuneACCESS table is reduced to in-frame sequences with V and J assigned. These tables do not hold every clone; where another copy was compared, an unresolved V gene accounts for under half, and the others remain unexplained. The sample table shows over 75,000 clones, and 85% are seen once. The leading ten clones occupy approximately 19% of the sample.

Recombination joined TRBV5-1 with TRBJ1-2; 8 bases in between match TRBD1. The receptor was derived from a man aged 25-45 years in good health. The sample comprised blood. The DNA reads as follows: TGCGCCAGCAGCCAGCCGGGACAGGCGTATGGCTACACCTTC. It translates as CASSQPGQAYGYTF. The variable domain in full, with residues beyond the CDR3 obtained from the reference TRBV5-1 and TRBJ1-2 genes, is KAGVTQTPRYLIKTRGQQVTLSCSPISGHRSVSWYQQTPGQGLQFLFEYFSETQRNKGNFPGRFSGRQFSNSRSEMNVSTLELGDSALYLCASSQPGQAYGYTFGSGTRLTVV.